The entry below describes one T cell receptor (beta chain). What it recognizes is unknown. In germline, CDR1 is GTSNPN, CDR2 SVGIG (reference sequence). V gave up 2 bases and J gave up 4 bases, with 8 bases separating them. The CDR3 loop spans 12 amino acids. This table comes from immunoSEQ multiplex PCR, and its TCRdb copy is limited to in-frame clones, with some not included. Counted here are about 480,000 clones, approximately 79% occurring once; the ten biggest clones make up under 15%. The entry originates in a study of shared clonotypes between healthy human individuals. Study results and caveats: Sampling used blood alone; tissue repertoires probably differ.

The chain joins TRBV30 to TRBJ1-2, with D possibly matching TRBD1 (6 bases). The TCR sequence derives from a middle-aged woman in good health. Some clones in this sample may be carry-over from other donors' samples. Material: PBMCs. The CDR3 reads CAWSTGTYGYTF. CDR3 coding DNA: TGTGCCTGGAGTACAGGGACCTATGGCTACACCTTC. The full variable domain, in which reference TRBV30 and TRBJ1-2 provide the parts outside the CDR3, is SQTIHQWPATLVQPVGSPLSLECTVEGTSNPNLYWYRQAAGRGLQLLFYSVGIGQISSEVPQNLSASRPQDRQFILSSKKLLLSDSGFYLCAWSTGTYGYTFGSGTRLTVV.